Listed here is a single T cell receptor (beta chain). This sample was taken from a study of patients and donors after allogeneic stem cell transplantation. Trimming left V 2 bases short and J 1 base short, with 13 bases between. The CDR3 consists of 16 residues. The germline gives CDR1 SGHTA, CDR2 FQGTGA. TCRdb analysed the RT-PCR reads with MiXCR anew, one entry per CDR3 protein. The data hold approximately 220,000 distinct CDR3 sequences, with more than 35% observed a single time. Material for sequencing was blood, either unsorted or a sorted T cell fraction (not recorded which). The V call is TRBV7-3, the J call TRBJ2-3; the D gene is possibly TRBD2 (6 bases). The TCR was taken from a human donor who was either an allogeneic HSCT recipient or a stem cell or donor lymphocyte infusion donor (not recorded which). It is not recorded whose cells these are; they may come from a transplant donor. The CDR3 loop reads CASSLVGGGGTDTQYF. In DNA form, the CDR3 reads TGTGCCAGCAGCTTAGTCGGAGGAGGGGGCACAGATACGCAGTATTTT.